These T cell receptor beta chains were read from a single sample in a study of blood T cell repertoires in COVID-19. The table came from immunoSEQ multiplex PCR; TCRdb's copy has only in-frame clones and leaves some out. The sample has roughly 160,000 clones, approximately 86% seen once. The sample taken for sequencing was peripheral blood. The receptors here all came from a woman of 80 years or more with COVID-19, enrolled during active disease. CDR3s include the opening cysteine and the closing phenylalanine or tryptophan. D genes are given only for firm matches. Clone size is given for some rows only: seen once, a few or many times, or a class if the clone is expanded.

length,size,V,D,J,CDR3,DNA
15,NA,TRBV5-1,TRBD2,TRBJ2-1,CASSSASGGAHEQFF,TGCGCCAGCAGCTCCGCTAGCGGTGGGGCCCATGAGCAGTTCTTC
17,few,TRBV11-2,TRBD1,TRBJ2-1,CASSWRPGQGADNEQFF,TGTGCCAGCAGCTGGCGACCGGGGCAGGGGGCCGACAATGAGCAGTTCTTC
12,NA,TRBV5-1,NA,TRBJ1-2,CASSLETGLYTF,TGCGCCAGCAGCTTGGAGACAGGCCTCTACACCTTC
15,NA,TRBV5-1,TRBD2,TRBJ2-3,CASSFSGIRTDTQYF,TGCGCCAGCAGCTTCAGCGGGATCCGCACAGATACGCAGTATTTT
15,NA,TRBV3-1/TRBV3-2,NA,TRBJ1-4,CASSLIGGVGEKLFF,TGTGCCAGCAGCCTCATAGGCGGGGTTGGTGAAAAACTGTTTTTT
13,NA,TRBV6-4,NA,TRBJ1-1,CASSAQGSTEAFF,TGTGCCAGCAGTGCACAGGGTAGTACTGAAGCTTTCTTT
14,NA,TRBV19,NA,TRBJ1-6,CASSIEALDSPLHF,TGTGCCAGTAGTATAGAGGCCTTGGATTCACCCCTCCACTTT
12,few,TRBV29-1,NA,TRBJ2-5,CSVDSFQETQYF,TGCAGCGTCGACAGCTTTCAAGAGACCCAGTACTTC
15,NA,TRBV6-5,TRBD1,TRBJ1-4,CASITGGTGNEKLFF,TGTGCCAGCATAACTGGAGGGACAGGGAATGAAAAACTGTTTTTT
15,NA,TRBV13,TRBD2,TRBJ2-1,CASSFRLAGGDEQFF,TGTGCCAGCAGCTTTCGCCTAGCGGGGGGTGATGAGCAGTTCTTC
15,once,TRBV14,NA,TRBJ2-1,CASRPGAAAHNEQFF,TGTGCCAGCAGACCAGGGGCGGCCGCCCACAATGAGCAGTTCTTC
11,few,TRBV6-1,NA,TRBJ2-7,CASSEYYEQYF,TGTGCCAGCAGTGAATACTACGAGCAGTACTTC
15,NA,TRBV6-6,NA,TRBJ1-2,CASSLPAGGSYGYTF,TGTGCCAGCAGTCTCCCCGCGGGCGGGAGCTATGGCTACACCTTC
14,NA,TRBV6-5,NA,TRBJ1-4,CASSPREAREKLFF,TGTGCCAGCAGTCCCAGGGAAGCAAGAGAAAAACTGTTTTTT
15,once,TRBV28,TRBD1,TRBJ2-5,CASSFQGQGQKTQYF,TGTGCCAGCAGTTTTCAGGGACAGGGTCAAAAGACCCAGTACTTC
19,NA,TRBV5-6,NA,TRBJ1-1,CASSLDLIATGLRGTEAFF,TGTGCCAGCAGCTTGGATCTCATCGCCACAGGGTTGAGGGGCACTGAAGCTTTCTTT
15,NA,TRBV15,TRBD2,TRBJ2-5,CATSRDRGGVETQYF,TGTGCCACCAGCAGAGATCGCGGGGGTGTGGAGACCCAGTACTTC
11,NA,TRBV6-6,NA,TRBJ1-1,CASSYNRKAFF,TGTGCCAGCAGTTACAACAGAAAGGCTTTCTTT
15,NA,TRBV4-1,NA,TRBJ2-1,CASSSGPSSYNEQFF,TGCGCCAGCAGCTCCGGTCCTAGCTCCTACAATGAGCAGTTCTTC
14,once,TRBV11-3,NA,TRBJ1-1,CASSLGAGNTEAFF,TGTGCCAGCAGCTTAGGCGCGGGTAACACTGAAGCTTTCTTT
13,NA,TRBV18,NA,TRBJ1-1,CASSQSGNTEAFF,TGTGCCAGCTCACAATCGGGGAACACTGAAGCTTTCTTT
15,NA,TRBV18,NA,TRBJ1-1,CASSRAQGMNTEAFF,TGTGCCAGCTCGCGCGCGCAGGGAATGAACACTGAAGCTTTCTTT
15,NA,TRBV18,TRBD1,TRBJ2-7,CASSPTAGQGYEQYF,TGTGCCAGCTCACCGACGGCGGGACAGGGCTACGAGCAGTACTTC
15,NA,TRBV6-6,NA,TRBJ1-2,CASSPFRGPSYGYTF,TGTGCCAGCAGTCCCTTTAGGGGCCCCTCCTATGGCTACACCTTC
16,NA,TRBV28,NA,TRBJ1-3,CASSLLTGSSGNTIYF,TGTGCCAGCAGTTTACTGACAGGTTCTTCTGGAAACACCATATATTTT
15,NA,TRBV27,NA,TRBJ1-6,CASSSRTSKVSPLHF,TGTGCCAGCAGTTCTCGGACATCGAAAGTGTCACCCCTCCACTTT
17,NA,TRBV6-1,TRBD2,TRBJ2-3,CASSELTGTSGLVTQYF,TGTGCCAGCAGTGAATTAACCGGGACTAGCGGGCTGGTAACGCAGTATTTT
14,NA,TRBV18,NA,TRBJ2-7,CASSQSSDSYEQYF,TGTGCCAGCTCACAGTCGAGTGATAGCTACGAGCAGTACTTC
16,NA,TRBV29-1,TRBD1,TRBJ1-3,CSVGTADLGSGNTIYF,TGCAGCGTGGGGACAGCTGATTTAGGCTCTGGAAACACCATATATTTT
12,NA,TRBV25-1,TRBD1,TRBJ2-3,CASRATGDTQYF,TGTGCCAGCAGAGCGACAGGGGATACGCAGTATTTT
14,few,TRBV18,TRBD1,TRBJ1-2,CASSLGQANYGYTF,TGTGCCAGCTCCCTCGGACAGGCTAACTATGGCTACACCTTC
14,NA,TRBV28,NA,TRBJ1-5,CASTLQGRSQPQHF,TGTGCCAGCACCCTCCAGGGGAGAAGCCAGCCCCAGCATTTT
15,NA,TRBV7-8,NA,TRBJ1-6,CASSQTGAMTSPLHF,TGTGCCAGCAGCCAAACGGGAGCTATGACTTCACCCCTCCACTTT
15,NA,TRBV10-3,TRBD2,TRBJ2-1,CAISSWEGRINEQFF,TGTGCCATCAGTTCTTGGGAGGGGCGGATCAATGAGCAGTTCTTC
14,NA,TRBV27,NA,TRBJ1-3,CASTVGGSGNTIYF,TGTGCCAGCACCGTAGGGGGCTCTGGAAACACCATATATTTT
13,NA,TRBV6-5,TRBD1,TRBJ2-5,CASAVGGAETQYF,TGTGCCAGCGCGGTAGGGGGCGCGGAGACCCAGTACTTC
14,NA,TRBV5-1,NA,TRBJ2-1,CASSAIDSYNEQFF,TGCGCCAGCAGCGCAATTGACTCTTACAATGAGCAGTTCTTC
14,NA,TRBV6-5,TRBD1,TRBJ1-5,CASNRGDTNQPQHF,TGTGCCAGCAACAGGGGGGACACCAATCAGCCCCAGCATTTT
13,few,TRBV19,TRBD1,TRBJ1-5,CASSMGQGQPQHF,TGTGCCAGTAGTATGGGACAGGGTCAGCCCCAGCATTTT
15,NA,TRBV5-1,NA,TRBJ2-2,CASSFAGANTGELFF,TGCGCCAGCAGCTTTGCGGGCGCGAACACCGGGGAGCTGTTTTTT
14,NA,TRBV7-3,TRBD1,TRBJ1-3,CASSTGGSGNTIYF,TGTGCCAGCAGCACAGGGGGGTCGGGAAACACCATATATTTT
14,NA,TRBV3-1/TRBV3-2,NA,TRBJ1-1,CASSPGHSNTEAFF,TGTGCCAGCAGCCCGGGACACTCGAACACTGAAGCTTTCTTT
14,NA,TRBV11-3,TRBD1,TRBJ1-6,CASSEQGTGSPLHF,TGTGCCAGCAGCGAACAGGGGACTGGTTCACCCCTCCACTTT
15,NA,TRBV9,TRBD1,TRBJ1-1,CASSVSGQGATEAFF,TGTGCCAGCAGCGTAAGCGGGCAGGGGGCTACTGAAGCTTTCTTT
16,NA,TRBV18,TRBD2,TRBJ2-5,CASSPQRREGRETQYF,TGTGCCAGCTCACCACAACGGCGGGAGGGCCGAGAGACCCAGTACTTC
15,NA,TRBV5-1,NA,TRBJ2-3,CASTPRAGLTDTQYF,TGCGCCAGCACCCCGAGGGCGGGACTCACAGATACGCAGTATTTT
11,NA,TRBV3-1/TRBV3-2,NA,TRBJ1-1,CASSREREAFF,TGTGCCAGCTCGAGGGAACGAGAAGCTTTCTTT
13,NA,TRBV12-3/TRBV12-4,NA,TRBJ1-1,CASSTLVRTEAFF,TGTGCCAGCAGTACCTTGGTGAGGACTGAAGCTTTCTTT
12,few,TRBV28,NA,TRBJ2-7,CASSLGHYEQYF,TGTGCCAGCAGTTTGGGGCACTACGAGCAGTACTTC
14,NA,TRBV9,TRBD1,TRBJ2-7,CASSATGASYEQYF,TGTGCCAGCAGCGCCACAGGGGCCTCCTACGAGCAGTACTTC
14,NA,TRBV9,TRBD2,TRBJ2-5,CARPAGGGRETQYF,TGTGCCAGGCCTGCCGGGGGGGGTAGGGAGACCCAGTACTTC
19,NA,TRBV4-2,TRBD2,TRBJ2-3,CASSRAPSGGPSSTDTQYF,TGTGCCAGCAGCCGCGCACCTAGCGGGGGCCCCTCTAGCACAGATACGCAGTATTTT
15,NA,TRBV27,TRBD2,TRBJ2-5,CASSPLAGGQETQYF,TGTGCCAGCAGTCCCCTAGCGGGAGGACAAGAGACCCAGTACTTC
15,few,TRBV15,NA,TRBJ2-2,CATSGGSANTGELFF,TGTGCCACCTCCGGAGGGTCTGCGAACACCGGGGAGCTGTTTTTT
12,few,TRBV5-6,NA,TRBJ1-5,CASSVGREPQHF,TGTGCCAGCAGCGTGGGGAGGGAGCCCCAGCATTTT